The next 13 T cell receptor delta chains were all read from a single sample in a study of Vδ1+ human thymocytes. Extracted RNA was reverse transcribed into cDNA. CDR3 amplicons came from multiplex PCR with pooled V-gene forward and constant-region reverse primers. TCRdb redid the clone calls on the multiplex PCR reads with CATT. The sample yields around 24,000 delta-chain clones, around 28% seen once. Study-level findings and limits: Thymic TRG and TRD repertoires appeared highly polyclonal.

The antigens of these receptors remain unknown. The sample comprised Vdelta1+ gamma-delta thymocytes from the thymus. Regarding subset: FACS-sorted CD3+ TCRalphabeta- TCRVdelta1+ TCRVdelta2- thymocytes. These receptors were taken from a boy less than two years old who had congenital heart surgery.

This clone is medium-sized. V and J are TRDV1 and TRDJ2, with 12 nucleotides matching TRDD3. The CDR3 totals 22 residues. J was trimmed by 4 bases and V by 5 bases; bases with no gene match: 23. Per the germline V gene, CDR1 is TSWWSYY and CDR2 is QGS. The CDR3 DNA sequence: TGTGCTCTTGGGCCAAGACCCTTCCAGAGAGGGGTACTGGGGGATACGACAGCACAACTCTTCTTT. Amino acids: CALGPRPFQRGVLGDTTAQLFF.

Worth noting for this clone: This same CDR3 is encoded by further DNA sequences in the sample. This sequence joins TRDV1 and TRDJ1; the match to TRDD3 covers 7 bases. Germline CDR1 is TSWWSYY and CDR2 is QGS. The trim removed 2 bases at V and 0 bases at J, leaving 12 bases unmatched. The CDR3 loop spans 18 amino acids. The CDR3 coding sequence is TGTGCTCTTGGGGAAGGACTCCTGCCTGGGGGGAACACCGATAAACTCATCTTT. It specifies CALGEGLLPGGNTDKLIF.

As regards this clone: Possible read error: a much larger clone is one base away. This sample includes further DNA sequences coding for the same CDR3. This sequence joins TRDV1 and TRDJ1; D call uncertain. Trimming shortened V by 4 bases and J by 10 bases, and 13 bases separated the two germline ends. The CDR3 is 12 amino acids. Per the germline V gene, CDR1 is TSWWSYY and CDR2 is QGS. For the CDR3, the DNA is TGTGCTCTTGGGGCTCGTGATCGAATACTCATCTTT. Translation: CALGARDRILIF.

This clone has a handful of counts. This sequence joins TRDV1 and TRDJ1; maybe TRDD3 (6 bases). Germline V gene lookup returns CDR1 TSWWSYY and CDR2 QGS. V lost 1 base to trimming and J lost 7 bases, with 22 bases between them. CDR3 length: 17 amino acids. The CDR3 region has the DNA TGTGCTCTTGGGGAACGCCAACTCCAATGGGGGGGACTTAAACTCATCTTT. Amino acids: CALGERQLQWGGLKLIF.

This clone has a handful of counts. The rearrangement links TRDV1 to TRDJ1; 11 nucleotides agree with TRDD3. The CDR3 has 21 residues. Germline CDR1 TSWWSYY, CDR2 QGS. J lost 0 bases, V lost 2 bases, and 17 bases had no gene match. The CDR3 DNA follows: TGTGCTCTTGGGGAAAAAATCTACTGGGGGATAGAGGGGGGGTACACCGATAAACTCATCTTT. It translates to CALGEKIYWGIEGGYTDKLIF.

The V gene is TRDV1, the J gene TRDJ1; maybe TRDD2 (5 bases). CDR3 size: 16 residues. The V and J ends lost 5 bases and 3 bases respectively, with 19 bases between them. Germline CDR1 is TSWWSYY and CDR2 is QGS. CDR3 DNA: TGTGCTCTTGGGCCCCCTTCTTCCCTTAACCCCGATAAACTCATCTTT. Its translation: CALGPPSSLNPDKLIF.

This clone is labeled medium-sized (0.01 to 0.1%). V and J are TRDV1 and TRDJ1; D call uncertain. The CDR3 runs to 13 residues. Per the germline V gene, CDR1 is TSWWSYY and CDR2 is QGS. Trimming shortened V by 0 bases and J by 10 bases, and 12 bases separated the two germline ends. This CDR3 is CALGELSPFGLIF. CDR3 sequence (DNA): TGTGCTCTTGGGGAACTTTCGCCTTTCGGACTCATCTTT.

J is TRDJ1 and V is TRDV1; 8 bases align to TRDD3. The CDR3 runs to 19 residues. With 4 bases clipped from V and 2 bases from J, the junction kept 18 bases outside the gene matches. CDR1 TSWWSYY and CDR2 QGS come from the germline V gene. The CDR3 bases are TGTGCTCTTGGGGGACCTGTTGGGCGGCTGGGGGAATATACCGATAAACTCATCTTT. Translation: CALGGPVGRLGEYTDKLIF.

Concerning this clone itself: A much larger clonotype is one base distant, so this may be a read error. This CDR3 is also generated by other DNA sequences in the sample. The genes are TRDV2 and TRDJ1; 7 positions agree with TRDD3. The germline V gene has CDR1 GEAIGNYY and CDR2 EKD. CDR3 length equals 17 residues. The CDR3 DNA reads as TGTGCCTGTGACACGAAGACTGGGGAGGTTAGCCCCGATAAACTCATCTTC. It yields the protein CACDTKTGEVSPDKLIF.

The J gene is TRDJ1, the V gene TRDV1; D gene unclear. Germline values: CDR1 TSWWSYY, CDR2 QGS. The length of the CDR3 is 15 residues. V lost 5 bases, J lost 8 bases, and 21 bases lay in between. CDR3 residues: CALGKRALYTGKLIF. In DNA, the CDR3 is TGTGCTCTTGGGAAGAGGGCCTTGTACACCGGGAAACTCATCTTT.

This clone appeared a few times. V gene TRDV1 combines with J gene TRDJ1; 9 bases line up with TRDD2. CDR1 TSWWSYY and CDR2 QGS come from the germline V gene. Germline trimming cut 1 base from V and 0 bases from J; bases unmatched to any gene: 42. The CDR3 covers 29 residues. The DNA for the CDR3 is TGTGCTCTTGGGGAACAAGGACCTTCCTACGACGGTGGGGGACATTACCCCATGAGCCGGAGAAGATACACCGATAAACTCATCTTT. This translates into CALGEQGPSYDGGGHYPMSRRRYTDKLIF.

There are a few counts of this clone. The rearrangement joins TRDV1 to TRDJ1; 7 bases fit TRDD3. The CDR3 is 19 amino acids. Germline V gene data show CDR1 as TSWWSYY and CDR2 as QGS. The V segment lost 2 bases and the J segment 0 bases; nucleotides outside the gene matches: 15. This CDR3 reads CALGELWYPPGGYTDKLIF. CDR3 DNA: TGTGCTCTTGGGGAATTATGGTATCCCCCTGGGGGGTACACCGATAAACTCATCTTT.

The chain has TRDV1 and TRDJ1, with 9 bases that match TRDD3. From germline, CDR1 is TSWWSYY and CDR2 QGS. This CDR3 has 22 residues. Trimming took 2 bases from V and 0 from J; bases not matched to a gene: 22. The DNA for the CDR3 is TGTGCTCTTGGGGAATTCATTCCTACCCAAGACATCTACTGGGGGAACACCGATAAACTCATCTTT. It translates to CALGEFIPTQDIYWGNTDKLIF.